The T cell receptor beta chain described here comes from a study of T cell responses to AZD1222 COVID-19 vaccine. Whole-study results and caveats: Donor demographics were predominantly white British with a female majority; clonal diversity may be underestimated.

A word on this clone: Its antigen is undetermined.

The assay was immunoSEQ multiplex PCR, and TCRdb's table has in-frame clones only and misses some. The table includes approximately 180,000 clones, 88% detected once. V dropped 7 bases and J dropped 0 bases, with 13 bases sitting between them. The CDR3 has 15 amino acids. Germline loops: CDR1 LNHDA, CDR2 SQIVND (reference sequence). This sequence joins TRBV19 and TRBJ1-5; D gene unclear. The sequences come from peripheral blood, collected on day 0 of AZD1222 vaccination. The clonotype comes from an adult in good health. CDR3 in amino acids: CASNQPGYSNQPQHF. CDR3 bases: TGTGCCAGTAATCAACCGGGTTATAGCAATCAGCCCCAGCATTTT.